One T cell receptor (beta chain) is described in this entry. Its antigen is not identified. Using immunoSEQ multiplex PCR, the repertoire was profiled, and TCRdb retains in-frame clones only, with some absent. The data show roughly 2.5 million clones, more than 80% seen once. Memory CD4+ cells were the fraction left after CD45RA+ naive selection. The data derive from a study of shared clonotypes between healthy human individuals. Study-wide results and caveats: Inspection by rarefaction showed sorted-subset sequencing to be incomplete despite large depth. The sharing of 5% to 6.5% of naive CD4 clonotypes was seen across a handful of donors.

Germline CDR1 reads MDHEN; CDR2 reads SYDVKM. The CDR3 extends over 14 amino acids. The V segment lost 7 bases and the J segment 5 bases; nucleotides outside the gene matches: 10. The sample taken for sequencing was naive CD4+ T cells sorted from blood. Subset reported: CD45RA+ positively selected. The chain recombines TRBV28 with TRBJ2-7, with 8 bases matching TRBD2. The sequence derives from a young man in good health. In nucleotides, the CDR3 is TGTGCCAGCACCCGGGCGGGGGGCAAGAACGAGCAGTACTTC. Translated, it gives CASTRAGGKNEQYF.